This is a list of T cell receptor beta chains from one sample in a study of T cell changes during pregnancy in multiple sclerosis. Sequencing used immunoSEQ multiplex PCR; TCRdb keeps in-frame clones, though not all of them. The data hold tens of thousands of clones, with about 90% observed a single time. The sequenced sample was CD4+ T cells from peripheral blood mononuclear cells, obtained in the third trimester of pregnancy. The receptors derive from a female donor in good health, enrolled as a control in a pregnancy study. Each CDR3 is given with its conserved first and last residue. The D gene is left open where the match is weak. Not all rows give a size; the values are once, few, many and, for expanded clones, a class.

J gene	D gene	V gene	clone size	CDR3 protein	CDR3 DNA
TRBJ2-3	TRBD1	TRBV30	-	CAWSVDGQVTDTQYF	TGTGCCTGGAGTGTCGATGGACAGGTCACAGATACGCAGTATTTT
TRBJ2-2	-	TRBV10-1	-	CASNSRVTGELFF	TGCGCCAGCAACTCCAGGGTGACCGGGGAGCTGTTTTTT
TRBJ2-1	TRBD2	TRBV4-1	once	CASSQDVAGGRNEQFF	TGCGCCAGCAGCCAAGATGTAGCGGGGGGGCGAAATGAGCAGTTCTTC
TRBJ1-6	TRBD1	TRBV6-1	-	CASSEDRGLSPLHF	TGTGCCAGCAGTGAGGACAGGGGGCTTTCACCCCTCCACTTT
TRBJ2-5	TRBD2	TRBV19	-	CASSPGLALETQYF	TGTGCCAGTAGCCCCGGACTAGCGTTAGAGACCCAGTACTTC
TRBJ2-3	-	TRBV28	-	CASSLSASGTDTQYF	TGTGCCAGCAGTTTATCCGCTAGCGGCACAGATACGCAGTATTTT
TRBJ1-1	-	TRBV18	-	CASSPLGENTEAFF	TGTGCCAGCTCACCCCTCGGGGAGAACACTGAAGCTTTCTTT
TRBJ1-4	-	TRBV7-9	-	CASSLGQSAGKLFF	TGTGCCAGCAGCTTAGGGCAGTCGGCGGGAAAACTGTTTTTT
TRBJ1-1	-	TRBV10-1	-	CASSSDGFNTEAFF	TGCGCCAGCAGTTCCGACGGGTTCAACACTGAAGCTTTCTTT
TRBJ2-5	-	TRBV9	-	CASSVGLRGRGLRETQYF	TGTGCCAGCAGCGTAGGGTTAAGGGGCAGGGGTTTGAGGGAGACCCAGTACTTC
TRBJ2-5	TRBD2	TRBV9	-	CASSVDPSGVKETQYF	TGTGCCAGCAGCGTAGACCCTAGCGGGGTTAAAGAGACCCAGTACTTC
TRBJ2-5	-	TRBV27	-	CASSLRGPGAQETQYF	TGTGCCAGCAGTTTAAGGGGGCCGGGGGCCCAAGAGACCCAGTACTTC
TRBJ1-1	-	TRBV29-1	-	CSVVNPGITNTEAFF	TGCAGCGTTGTCAACCCCGGGATTACGAACACTGAAGCTTTCTTT
TRBJ1-3	TRBD1	TRBV28	-	CASSMTGQGFSGGLNTIYF	TGTGCCAGCAGTATGACAGGTCAGGGATTTTCAGGGGGCCTCAACACCATATATTTT
TRBJ2-5	-	TRBV6-1	-	CASTLSVGGQETQYF	TGTGCCAGCACCCTTTCGGTAGGGGGCCAAGAGACCCAGTACTTC
TRBJ2-5	TRBD2	TRBV5-6	-	CASSSIAGGETQYF	TGTGCCAGCAGCTCAATAGCGGGAGGAGAGACCCAGTACTTC
TRBJ2-7	-	TRBV7-3	-	CASSRQGGSYEQYF	TGTGCCAGCAGCCGTCAGGGGGGATCCTACGAGCAGTACTTC
TRBJ2-1	TRBD2	TRBV7-2	-	CASTRGGVQSYNEQFF	TGTGCCAGCACCCGCGGGGGGGTACAGTCCTACAATGAGCAGTTCTTC
TRBJ2-5	-	TRBV7-6	-	CASSRDSQETQYF	TGTGCCAGCAGCAGGGACTCCCAAGAGACCCAGTACTTC
TRBJ1-1	TRBD1	TRBV4-1	-	CASSPSKQGTTEAFF	TGCGCCAGCAGCCCTTCTAAACAGGGGACTACTGAAGCTTTCTTT
TRBJ1-1	-	TRBV27	-	CASSSRTEREAFF	TGTGCCAGCAGTTCCCGGACAGAGAGGGAAGCTTTCTTT
TRBJ2-5	-	TRBV5-1	-	CASSSIQETQYF	TGCGCCAGCAGCTCCATCCAAGAGACCCAGTACTTC
TRBJ2-6	-	TRBV6-6	-	CATLRTGGANVLTF	TGTGCCACCCTCAGGACTGGTGGGGCCAACGTCCTGACTTTC
TRBJ1-3	-	TRBV6-1	few	CASSRLGREDTIYF	TGTGCCAGCAGTAGACTGGGGCGGGAGGACACCATATATTTT
TRBJ2-1	TRBD2	TRBV7-9	-	CASRSGLAGGLSSYNEQFF	TGTGCCAGCAGGTCCGGACTAGCGGGAGGGTTGAGCTCCTACAATGAGCAGTTCTTC
TRBJ2-3	-	TRBV27	-	CASSLSRSARLDTQYF	TGTGCCAGCAGTTTATCGCGAAGTGCGCGGCTGGATACGCAGTATTTT
TRBJ2-6	-	TRBV11-3	-	CASSSSYFPGAPGANVLTF	TGTGCCAGCAGCTCATCTTACTTCCCCGGAGCTCCTGGGGCCAACGTCCTGACTTTC
TRBJ2-1	TRBD1	TRBV5-1	-	CASSDVPPGQGDNEQFF	TGCGCCAGCAGCGATGTCCCGCCGGGACAGGGCGACAATGAGCAGTTCTTC
TRBJ2-7	TRBD1	TRBV30	-	CAWKGAGLPEQYF	TGTGCCTGGAAGGGGGCAGGGCTACCCGAGCAGTACTTC
TRBJ2-3	TRBD1	TRBV14	-	CASSQGGTGLSLGTQYF	TGTGCCAGCAGCCAAGGTGGGACAGGTCTTTCCCTAGGTACGCAGTATTTT
TRBJ1-2	TRBD1	TRBV6-1	-	CASRSDRARGYTF	TGTGCCAGCAGGTCAGACAGGGCTAGGGGCTACACCTTC
TRBJ1-2	-	TRBV6-4	-	CASSVGGRGNYGYTF	TGTGCCAGCAGTGTTGGAGGGCGGGGGAACTATGGCTACACCTTC
TRBJ2-3	TRBD1	TRBV19	-	CATSPRTGGVDTQYF	TGTGCCACCTCCCCCCGGACAGGGGGCGTAGATACGCAGTATTTT
TRBJ2-2	TRBD1	TRBV15	-	CATSTLQGRTGELFF	TGTGCCACCAGCACCCTACAGGGGAGAACCGGGGAGCTGTTTTTT
TRBJ2-1	-	TRBV13	-	CASSPRGTTYNEQFF	TGTGCCAGCAGCCCCAGAGGAACCACCTACAATGAGCAGTTCTTC
TRBJ1-3	-	TRBV6-1	-	CASTLAGRSGNTIYF	TGTGCCAGCACCTTGGCAGGTCGCTCTGGAAACACCATATATTTT
TRBJ2-2	-	TRBV6-5	-	CASSYGGAFGNGELFF	TGTGCCAGCAGTTACGGGGGGGCCTTTGGTAACGGGGAGCTGTTTTTT
TRBJ1-4	TRBD1	TRBV29-1	-	CSVGITGEMDFEKLFF	TGCAGCGTCGGTATAACAGGGGAAATGGATTTCGAAAAACTGTTTTTT
TRBJ2-7	-	TRBV6-1	-	CASSISSYEQYF	TGTGCCAGCAGTATCAGCTCCTACGAGCAGTACTTC
TRBJ2-7	TRBD1	TRBV5-4	-	CASSPSAGGAYEQYF	TGTGCCAGCAGCCCGAGTGCAGGGGGCGCCTACGAGCAGTACTTC
TRBJ2-3	-	TRBV6-6	-	CASSYPQKGGVTQYF	TGTGCCAGCAGTTACCCACAAAAGGGGGGGGTTACGCAGTATTTT
TRBJ2-7	-	TRBV5-1	-	CASSLAGVHEQYF	TGCGCCAGCAGCTTGGCCGGGGTCCACGAGCAGTACTTC
TRBJ1-5	-	TRBV6-1	-	CASSEAGTVNQPQHF	TGTGCCAGCAGTGAAGCGGGCACAGTCAATCAGCCCCAGCATTTT
TRBJ1-1	-	TRBV4-2	-	CASSQDRNRVGTEAFF	TGTGCCAGCAGCCAAGATCGAAACAGGGTTGGTACTGAAGCTTTCTTT
TRBJ2-7	-	TRBV28	once	CASSLSGPPYEQYF	TGTGCCAGCAGTTTATCAGGGCCACCCTACGAGCAGTACTTC
TRBJ2-7	TRBD1	TRBV7-8	-	CASSLPPGQVSYEQYF	TGTGCCAGCAGCTTGCCCCCTGGACAGGTTTCCTACGAGCAGTACTTC